This record looks at one T cell receptor beta chain sequence and its context. The data derive from a study of cytomegalovirus exposure and HLA in healthy donors. CDR1 and CDR2 from the germline V gene are SGHNT and YYREEE (reference sequence). The CDR3 sequence is 15 residues long. Losses at the gene ends were 0 bases for V and 2 bases for J; bases not matched to a gene: 4. Vbeta (60) and Jbeta (13) primers were used in the PCR. Measured with immunoSEQ multiplex PCR; TCRdb has only the in-frame clones, and not every one. The data contain some 76,000 clones, about 76% of them singletons. The specimen sequenced was PBMCs. The genes are TRBV5-4 and TRBJ2-7; TRBD1 aligns across 8 bases. The sequence derives from a male donor in good health and CMV-seropositive. CDR3 sequence reads: CASSLDLTGAYEQYF. The CDR3 DNA follows: TGTGCCAGCAGCTTGGATCTGACAGGGGCCTACGAGCAGTACTTC.